Each of the 16 T cell receptor beta chains below was sequenced from the same sample in a study of T cell clonality in common variable immunodeficiency. The study, taken as a whole, reports: Reportedly, TCR beta sequences from common variable immunodeficiency showed fewer deletions and N-nucleotide insertions.

Antigen specificity for these receptors is unknown. Profiling relied on immunoSEQ multiplex PCR, and the TCRdb table lists in-frame clones only, not all of them. The repertoire consists of about 35,000 clones, none detected only once. The sample consisted of peripheral blood mononuclear cells. These receptors were taken from a human donor with common variable immunodeficiency.

The sample holds a few counts of this clone. The sequenced fragment ends 3 residues before the CDR3 boundary, so the rest is inferred from the germline J gene. This chain connects TRBV5-1 to TRBJ2-6; D is possibly TRBD2 (5 bases). Trimming cost V 0 bases and J 12 bases, with 10 bases left between them. The CDR3 length is 13 residues. From germline, CDR1 is SGHRS and CDR2 YFSETQ. The covered CDR3 bases are TGCGCCAGCAGCTTGGGTGGCGGGCTCGTC. Translated: CASSLGGGLV. The CDR3 as a whole reads CASSLGGGLVLTF.

This clone was seen a handful of times. The read finishes 3 residues shy of the CDR3 end, and the germline J gene is used to complete it. This chain joins TRBV5-1 and TRBJ2-5, with a tentative D call TRBD2 (7 bases). V was clipped by 6 bases and J by 1 base, with 16 bases between them. The germline V gene encodes CDR1 SGHRS and CDR2 YFSETQ. The CDR3 has 15 amino acids. The CDR3 loop reads CASTRGAVPQETQYF. Partial CDR3 DNA: TGCGCCAGCACCCGGGGGGCGGTGCCCCAAGAGACC.

Only a few counts were recorded for this clone. The read stops 3 residues short of the end of the CDR3; the missing end is completed from the germline J gene. The chain recombines TRBV20-1 with TRBJ2-1; 9 bases map to TRBD2. Trimming took 7 bases from V and 7 from J; bases not matched to a gene: 8. The V gene's germline CDR1 is DFQATT and CDR2 SNEGSKA (reference sequence). The CDR3 spans 13 residues. CDR3 protein: CSVEREAQNEQFF. The CDR3 DNA, read in part, is TGCAGTGTTGAGCGGGAGGCCCAAAATGAG.

This clone was counted many times. The CDR3 end lies 3 residues beyond the end of the read and is filled in from the germline J gene. This sequence joins TRBV2 and TRBJ2-7; TRBD1 agrees at 11 bases. Trimming at V came to 7 bases and at J to 0 bases, leaving 8 bases not matched to a gene. Germline V gene lookup returns CDR1 SNHLY and CDR2 FYNNEI. This CDR3 has 16 amino acids. The CDR3 bases that were read are TGTGCCAGCAAGATGGACAGGGGGCGGGTCTCCTACGAG. Its protein is CASKMDRGRVSYE. The entire CDR3 protein is CASKMDRGRVSYEQYF.

Of note for this clone: The read comes to an end 3 residues before the CDR3 does, leaving the germline J gene to fill in the end. The gene calls are TRBV7-2 and TRBJ2-5; 11 positions agree with TRBD2. CDR3 length equals 15 residues. Germline V gives CDR1 SGHTA, CDR2 FQGNSA. The junction had 5 bases not matched to a gene; V was cut back by 4 bases and J by 4 bases. CDR3 sequence reads: CASSYTSGSGETQYF. CDR3 bases read: TGTGCCAGCAGCTACACTAGCGGGAGTGGAGAGACC.

With regard to this clone: The read gets to within 3 residues of the CDR3 end, and the germline J gene fills in the rest. V usage is TRBV30 and J usage is TRBJ2-3; 7 positions match TRBD1. Germline lookup yields CDR1 GTSNPN and CDR2 SVGIG (reference sequence). V dropped 6 bases and J dropped 6; count of bases not matched to a gene: 6. The CDR3 totals 12 residues. The CDR3 spells CACDRVGDTQYF. The sequenced part of the CDR3 DNA is TGTGCCTGTGACAGGGTTGGTGATACG.

This clone has a count of ten or more. The observed sequence ends 3 residues before the CDR3 terminus, with the missing tail filled in from the germline J gene. The chain links TRBV7-9 to TRBJ2-7; no firm D call. Trimming removed 3 bases at V and 3 bases at J, with 12 bases between. The CDR3 is 14 residues long. Germline V lookup: CDR1 SEHNR, CDR2 FQNEAQ (reference sequence). The part of the CDR3 DNA that was read is TGTGCCAGCAGCTTTGCAGGCCATAGCTACGAG. This gives the protein CASSFAGHSYE. The entire CDR3 sequence reads CASSFAGHSYEQYF.

This clone was observed many times. Its ends do not fully match the called genes, so a read error is possible. The read finishes 3 residues shy of the CDR3 end, and the germline J gene is used to complete it. This chain connects TRBV5-4 to TRBJ2-7, with D possibly being TRBD1 (6 bases). The germline CDR1 and CDR2 sequences are SGHNT and YYREEE (reference sequence). The CDR3 loop spans 15 amino acids. The CDR3 loop reads CASSLAGTTSSEQYF. CDR3 DNA (partial): TGTGCCAGCAGCTTGGCCGGGACAACCTCCTCCGAG.

There are a few counts of this clone. The read ends 3 residues shy of where the CDR3 ends; the end is completed using the germline J gene. The V and J genes are TRBV19 and TRBJ2-1; D is possibly TRBD2 (6 bases). The germline gives CDR1 LNHDA, CDR2 SQIVND (reference sequence). Trimming shortened V by 6 bases and J by 0 bases, and 15 bases separated the two germline ends. The CDR3 has 16 residues. CDR3 DNA, as far as it was read: TGTGCCAGTAGGAGGAGCGGGTTTAGCTCCTACAATGAG. Its translation is CASRRSGFSSYNE. The complete CDR3 reads CASRRSGFSSYNEQFF.

In its sample, this clone ranks as medium-sized. The read falls 3 residues short of the CDR3 end, and the missing part is taken from the germline J gene. The chain employs TRBV20-1 and TRBJ1-1; the D gene is possibly TRBD1 (6 bases). The CDR3 length is 15 residues. V lost 5 bases and J 2 bases, leaving 18 bases between the germline ends. Germline V CDR1 and CDR2: DFQATT, SNEGSKA (reference sequence). The CDR3 sequence: CSARSPGQLNTEAFF. CDR3 DNA (partial): TGCAGTGCTCGCTCCCCTGGACAGTTAAACACTGAA.

A few counts support this clone. CDR3 bases read: TGTGCCAGTTGGCCGGGACAGAGAAATGAAAAA. The encoded protein is CASWPGQRNEK. The full-length CDR3 reads as CASWPGQRNEKLFF. The chain links TRBV19 to TRBJ1-4; 7 bases fit TRBD1. The read stops 3 residues short of the end of the CDR3; the missing end is completed from the germline J gene. The V gene's germline CDR1 is LNHDA and CDR2 SQIVND (reference sequence). The CDR3 is made up of 14 amino acids. After removal of 8 bases from V and 5 bases from J, the junction contained 8 bases not matched to a gene.

This clone came up a few times. At one end the junction does not follow the germline gene, possibly because of a read error. From the germline J gene comes the end of the CDR3, since the read stops 3 residues before it. This chain uses TRBV6-1 with TRBJ2-4; 7 bases are shared with TRBD1. The germline V gene has CDR1 MNHNS and CDR2 SASEGT. The CDR3 is made up of 11 amino acids. The CDR3 loop is CASREGGSQYF. The part of the CDR3 DNA that was read is TGTGCCAGCAGGGAAGGGGGCTCT.

About this clone itself: The CDR3 extends 3 residues past the end of the read, so its final part is completed from the germline J gene. The chain combines TRBV20-1 with TRBJ2-3; TRBD2 matches 11 bases. Germline V CDR1 and CDR2: DFQATT, SNEGSKA (reference sequence). With V trimmed by 4 bases and J by 5 bases, 5 bases remained unmatched. The length of the CDR3 is 14 residues. CDR3 in amino acids: CSANGLAGGDTQYF. Incomplete CDR3 DNA: TGCAGTGCTAACGGGCTAGCGGGAGGAGATACG.

This clone showed up just a few times. The read falls 3 residues short of the CDR3 end, and the missing part is taken from the germline J gene. The chain employs TRBV19 and TRBJ1-1, with D possibly matching TRBD1 (6 bases). The V gene lost 5 bases and the J gene lost 6 bases, with 16 bases spanning the gap. Germline V CDR1 and CDR2: LNHDA, SQIVND (reference sequence). This CDR3 contains 14 residues. The CDR3 protein is CASSDGGAGAEAFF. The sequenced part of the CDR3 DNA is TGTGCCAGTAGTGATGGGGGCGCGGGAGCTGAA.

This clone was recorded many times. The read comes to an end 3 residues before the CDR3 does, leaving the germline J gene to fill in the end. The V and J genes are TRBV5-4 and TRBJ2-5; 7 bases line up with TRBD1. With 4 bases clipped from V and 4 bases from J, the junction kept 10 bases outside the gene matches. Germline V gene data show CDR1 as SGHNT and CDR2 as YYREEE (reference sequence). This CDR3 comprises 15 residues. CDR3 sequence: CASSPRQGSGETQYF. CDR3 bases read: TGTGCCAGCAGCCCTCGACAGGGATCGGGAGAGACC.

Many counts were recorded for this clone. The CDR3 sequence is CASSPLLRVRDEQFF. The sequenced part of the CDR3 DNA is TGTGCCAGCAGTCCCTTATTGAGGGTGAGGGATGAG. This chain links TRBV28 with TRBJ2-1; tentatively, D is TRBD2 (5 bases). The CDR3 end falls 3 residues outside the read, so it is completed with the germline J gene. The CDR3 is 15 amino acids. V lost 5 bases and J lost 8, with 19 bases in between. In germline, CDR1 is MDHEN, CDR2 SYDVKM.